This TCR beta chain comes out of a study of blood T cell repertoires in COVID-19. With 6 bases removed from V and 7 bases from J, the gap between germline ends came to 9 bases. Germline CDR1 is MNHEY and CDR2 is SVGEGT. There are 11 residues in the CDR3. Per the authors' pipeline: Estimates of nucleated cell counts were drawn from the amplification of reference gene primers. Libraries were prepared by immunoSEQ multiplex PCR; TCRdb keeps only in-frame clonotypes and omits some of them. The DNA gave D and trimming, while V, J and clone size come from that table. The sample lists about 120,000 clones, 75% to 95% occurring once.

Sequenced input: peripheral blood. The sequence was collected from a human donor with active COVID-19. The donor label of this sample is uncertain. V gene TRBV6-2 or TRBV6-3 combines with J gene TRBJ1-2; D gene unclear. The CDR3 DNA reads TGTGCCAGCAGCCCGGACTCTGGCTACACCTTC. It encodes CASSPDSGYTF.